The 10 T cell receptor beta chains below all came from one sample that was sequenced in a study of shared clonotypes between healthy human individuals. The data were produced by immunoSEQ multiplex PCR, yet TCRdb's version contains in-frame clones alone and is incomplete. This sample carries over 1.4 million clones, over 95% of them seen once, and the ten largest clones take approximately 1.2%. Sequencing input: naive CD4+ T cells sorted from blood. Subset noted: CD45RA+ positively selected. All receptors come from a man aged 30 to 45 in good health.

V and J are TRBV28 and TRBJ2-7; 10 bases are a match to TRBD2. The J segment lost 3 bases and the V segment lost 2 bases, leaving 4 bases of the junction unmatched. CDR3 length: 15 amino acids. CDR1 is MDHEN, CDR2 SYDVKM, per germline. The CDR3 region has the DNA TGTGCCAGCAGTTTAGGGGGACTAGCGTTCTACGAGCAGTACTTC. Protein product: CASSLGGLAFYEQYF. Together with reference TRBV28 and TRBJ2-7, the CDR3 gives the full variable domain: DVKVTQSSRYLVKRTGEKVFLECVQDMDHENMFWYRQDPGLGLRLIYFSYDVKMKEKGDIPEGYSVSREKKERFSLILESASTNQTSMYLCASSLGGLAFYEQYFGPGTRLTVT.

The rearrangement joins TRBV7-2 to TRBJ1-5; D is perhaps TRBD1 (5 bases). Germline CDR1 SGHTA, CDR2 FQGNSA. The CDR3 loop spans 16 amino acids. Trimming took off 4 bases at V and 7 bases at J, with 20 bases between the two ends. CDR3 sequence reads: CASSSIILGVRQPQHF. CDR3 nucleotide sequence: TGTGCCAGCAGCTCTATTATTCTGGGGGTAAGGCAGCCCCAGCATTTT.

The rearrangement joins TRBV28 to TRBJ1-4, with D maybe TRBD1 (5 bases). V was clipped by 4 bases and J by 8 bases, with 17 bases between them. The germline gives CDR1 MDHEN, CDR2 SYDVKM. This CDR3 has 15 amino acids. As DNA, the CDR3 is TGTGCCAGCAGTTCGGGGGGAGGGGAAAGGGAAAAACTGTTTTTT. Translated, it gives CASSSGGGEREKLFF.

On this clone: Mismatch with germline at one junction end may stem from a read error. The gene calls are TRBV6-6 and TRBJ2-7; the match to TRBD2 covers 11 bases. This CDR3 is built from 16 residues. CDR1 and CDR2 from the germline V gene are MNHNY and SVGAGI (reference sequence). CDR3 sequence (DNA): TGTGCCAGCAGTTATACTACTAGCGGGAGAACCTACGAGCAGAACTTC. This codes for CASSYTTSGRTYEQNF.

As to this clone: Other DNA sequences in this specimen translate into the identical CDR3. The CDR3 coding sequence is TGTGCCAGCTCACCTGGGGGGTACGAGCAGTACTTC. Translating it yields CASSPGGYEQYF. This sequence joins TRBV18 and TRBJ2-7, with TRBD2 as a possible D gene (6 bases). The CDR3 totals 12 residues. Germline V CDR1 and CDR2: KGHSH, LQKENI. The ends were cut back, 3 bases at V and 4 bases at J, with 7 bases in the middle.

The V gene is TRBV10-1, the J gene TRBJ2-2; D assignment may be TRBD1 or TRBD2 (5 bases each). The germline V gene has CDR1 WNHNN and CDR2 SYGVQD (reference sequence). This CDR3 spans 15 amino acids. Trimming took 4 bases from V and 3 from J, leaving 12 bases between them. The CDR3 sequence: CASSGGSLDTGELFF. DNA for the CDR3: TGCGCCAGCAGTGGGGGGAGCCTGGACACCGGGGAGCTGTTTTTT.

The rearrangement links TRBV15 to TRBJ2-7; 10 positions match TRBD1. The CDR3 runs 14 residues. V lost 1 base and J lost 6; bases outside the gene matches: 3. Germline V lookup: CDR1 LNHNV, CDR2 YYDKDF (reference sequence). The CDR3 sequence: CATSRGGTGAEQYF. The CDR3 DNA follows: TGTGCCACCAGCAGAGGGGGGACAGGGGCCGAGCAGTACTTC.

The CDR3 bases are TGTGCCAGCGTTAGGGGGACTGGAAACACCATATATTTT. Translation gives CASVRGTGNTIYF. This chain joins TRBV2 and TRBJ1-3; perhaps TRBD1 as D (6 bases). This CDR3 has 13 residues. Germline CDR1 SNHLY, CDR2 FYNNEI. V lost 8 bases, J lost 2 bases, and 10 bases lay in between.

This clone came up once. The rearrangement links TRBV5-1 to TRBJ1-1; possible D gene TRBD1, 6 bases. The CDR3 totals 16 residues. From germline, CDR1 is SGHRS and CDR2 YFSETQ. The V and J ends lost 7 bases and 5 bases respectively, with 24 bases between them. In DNA form, the CDR3 reads TGCGCCAGCCTCCCGGGGGCGGCTATATTAGGGACTGAAGCTTTCTTT. Residues: CASLPGAAILGTEAFF.

J is TRBJ2-6 and V is TRBV19, with 11 bases fitting TRBD1. CDR3 size: 17 residues. With V trimmed by 5 bases and J by 0 bases, 3 bases remained unmatched. The germline CDR1 and CDR2 sequences are LNHDA and SQIVND (reference sequence). CDR3 sequence reads: CASSLGTGGSGANVLTF. In nucleotides, the CDR3 is TGTGCCAGTAGTCTCGGGACAGGGGGCTCTGGGGCCAACGTCCTGACTTTC.